The 21 T cell receptor beta chains presented below share a single source sample, sequenced in a study of T-cell memory formation after mild COVID-19. TCRdb passed the 5' RACE reads through MiXCR, listing each CDR3 protein once. Among fewer than 250,000 distinct CDR3 sequences listed, around 17% were seen once. The sample consisted of PBMCs or a T cell subset sorted from them (not recorded which). The source of these receptors is an adult woman who had mild COVID-19 (a few samples of this study predate the infection). Cell type and time point are not known.

This sequence joins TRBV12-3 or TRBV12-4 and TRBJ1-2; 9 nucleotides align to TRBD1. J was trimmed by 5 bases and V by 4 bases; bases with no gene match: 2. This CDR3 is 13 amino acids long. CDR3: CASSWTGDYGYTF. DNA of the CDR3: TGTGCCAGCAGTTGGACAGGGGATTATGGCTACACCTTC.

This clonotype was seen a handful of times. This chain links TRBV10-3 with TRBJ1-2, with D possibly matching TRBD1 (5 bases). V was trimmed by 3 bases and J by 5 bases, leaving 10 bases between them. The CDR3 length is 13 residues. Germline V gene sequence: CDR1 ENHRY, CDR2 SYGVKD. Written as DNA, the CDR3 is TGTGCCATCAGTGACGGGGGGAAATATGGCTACACCTTC. Translation: CAISDGGKYGYTF.

This clonotype was detected a few times. This rearrangement joins TRBV29-1 to TRBJ1-1, with D tentatively TRBD1 (5 bases). The CDR3 spans 14 residues. V dropped 4 bases and J dropped 3 bases, with 15 bases sitting between them. The V gene's germline CDR1 is SQVTM and CDR2 ANQGSEA. The CDR3 bases are TGCAGCGTTGGTGCGTGGGGGTCTGACACTGAAGCTTTCTTT. It is translated as CSVGAWGSDTEAFF.

V gene TRBV6-5 combines with J gene TRBJ2-1; D possibly corresponds to TRBD2 (6 bases). CDR3 length equals 14 residues. The germline CDR1 and CDR2 sequences are MNHEY and SVGAGI. The V end lost 8 bases, the J end lost 7 bases, and 18 bases lay between the germline ends. Here the CDR3 reads CASSLGGWGNEQFF. DNA for the CDR3: TGTGCCAGCTCCCTCGGAGGGTGGGGAAATGAGCAGTTCTTC.

Ten or more counts support this clonotype. The chain is built from TRBV6-5 and TRBJ2-7; 12 nucleotides match TRBD1. V lost 2 bases, J lost 6 bases, and 2 bases stayed unmatched. Germline lookup yields CDR1 MNHEY and CDR2 SVGAGI. The CDR3 loop spans 14 amino acids. The CDR3 sequence: CASSYTGQGAEQYF. As DNA, the CDR3 is TGTGCCAGCAGTTACACGGGACAGGGGGCCGAGCAGTACTTC.

This clonotype was picked up a small number of times. The V call is TRBV24-1, the J call TRBJ2-1, with D tentatively TRBD2 (6 bases). Germline CDR1 reads KGHDR; CDR2 reads SFDVKD. Deletions cut 9 bases from V and 6 bases from J, with 20 bases between. This CDR3 has 15 residues. CDR3 amino acids: CATSGGNLVSNEQFF. As DNA, the CDR3 is TGTGCCACCTCAGGCGGGAATTTGGTGAGCAATGAGCAGTTCTTC.

This clonotype was detected only a few times. The genes are TRBV20-1 and TRBJ1-5; TRBD1 might be the D (6 bases). CDR1 is DFQATT and CDR2 is SNEGSKA in the germline V gene (reference sequence). This CDR3 contains 14 residues. Between the trimmed V and J ends, which lost 3 bases and 3 bases, there was a span of 12 bases. CDR3 DNA sequence: TGCAGTGCTAGTAGGGGGGGGAACAATCAGCCCCAGCATTTT. The encoded protein is CSASRGGNNQPQHF.

The chain is built from TRBV12-3 or TRBV12-4 and TRBJ1-1, with a tentative D call TRBD1 (6 bases). V was pared by 6 bases and J by 9 bases, with 20 bases between. This CDR3 region has 14 residues. The CDR3 region has the DNA TGTGCCAGCAGCCCCGGGACACCAATCTTACAAGCTTTCTTT. This codes for CASSPGTPILQAFF.

The chain uses TRBV5-1 and TRBJ2-7; 9 bases agree with TRBD1. The CDR3 consists of 15 residues. Germline V gives CDR1 SGHRS, CDR2 YFSETQ. The junction had 5 bases not matched to a gene; V was cut back by 0 bases and J by 4 bases. For the CDR3, the DNA is TGCGCCAGCAGCTTGGTCCCGGGACAGGGTTACGAGCAGTACTTC. Its protein product is CASSLVPGQGYEQYF.

This clonotype occurred a few times. The chain joins TRBV6-6 to TRBJ2-7; 11 bases match TRBD2. V lost 4 bases, J lost 7 bases, and 12 bases stayed unmatched. The CDR3 loop spans 16 amino acids. Per germline, CDR1 MNHNY and CDR2 SVGAGI (reference sequence). The CDR3 reads CASSFSTSGASGEQYF. The CDR3, as DNA: TGTGCCAGCAGTTTCTCGACTAGCGGGGCGTCAGGGGAGCAGTACTTC.

V is TRBV29-1 and J is TRBJ2-4; D not certain. Per the germline V gene, CDR1 is SQVTM and CDR2 is ANQGSEA. This CDR3 region has 14 residues. Trimming pared 4 bases from V and 1 base from J, leaving 11 bases between. CDR3 nucleotide sequence: TGCAGCGTTGTTTTACAGAATGCCAAAAACATTCAGTACTTC. Its protein product is CSVVLQNAKNIQYF.

The V call is TRBV2, the J call TRBJ2-5, with TRBD2 matching 14 bases. The trim removed 6 bases at V and 5 bases at J, leaving 2 bases unmatched. CDR3 length equals 14 residues. Germline V CDR1 and CDR2: SNHLY, FYNNEI. CDR3 region: CASRGLAGVETQYF. CDR3 DNA: TGTGCCAGCAGGGGACTAGCGGGGGTCGAGACCCAGTACTTC.

This clonotype was seen ten or more times. This chain's CDR3 is CASSRRAGGPNTGELFF. CDR3 nucleotides: TGTGCCAGCAGCAGGCGAGCGGGAGGGCCGAACACCGGGGAGCTGTTTTTT. The chain recombines TRBV27 with TRBJ2-2; the match to TRBD2 covers 10 bases. This CDR3 contains 17 residues. Germline assignment: CDR1 MNHEY and CDR2 SMNVEV (reference sequence). V shed 6 bases and J 0 bases; nucleotides not matched to a gene: 7.

This chain connects TRBV20-1 to TRBJ1-5; 7 bases match TRBD1. Germline V CDR1 and CDR2: DFQATT, SNEGSKA (reference sequence). The V and J ends lost 1 base and 5 bases, in that order; junction bases with no gene match: 2. The CDR3 sequence is 13 residues long. Here the CDR3 DNA reads TGCAGTGCTAGAGGACAGGGCTATCAGCCCCAGCATTTT. Protein sequence: CSARGQGYQPQHF.

The V call is TRBV12-3 or TRBV12-4, the J call TRBJ1-5; D perhaps matches TRBD1 (6 bases). The CDR3 spans 16 residues. V lost 6 bases, J lost 3 bases, and 18 bases lay in between. CDR3 in amino acids: CASRLRTGLSNQPQHF. CDR3 sequence (DNA): TGTGCCAGCAGACTGCGTACAGGGTTGTCCAATCAGCCCCAGCATTTT.

The chain carries TRBV9 and TRBJ2-7; maybe TRBD1 (5 bases). The CDR3 is 14 residues long. Germline V CDR1 and CDR2: SGDLS, YYNGEE. V lost 0 bases to trimming and J lost 0 bases, with 7 bases between them. This chain's CDR3 is CASSVGTNSYEQYF. CDR3 nucleotides: TGTGCCAGCAGCGTAGGGACAAACTCCTACGAGCAGTACTTC.

There are a few counts of this clonotype. The V gene is TRBV20-1, the J gene TRBJ2-7, with TRBD1 matching 10 bases. This CDR3 spans 14 amino acids. J lost 0 bases, V lost 5 bases, and 4 bases had no gene match. The germline CDR1 and CDR2 sequences are DFQATT and SNEGSKA (reference sequence). CDR3 loop: CSAGDRGSSYEQYF. The CDR3 nucleotides read TGCAGTGCTGGGGACAGGGGAAGCTCCTACGAGCAGTACTTC.

This clonotype was detected only a few times. The gene calls are TRBV7-9 and TRBJ2-2, with a possible D match to TRBD1 (5 bases). There are 15 residues in the CDR3. Germline V lookup: CDR1 SEHNR, CDR2 FQNEAQ (reference sequence). Trimming removed 6 bases from V and 2 bases from J, with 13 bases in between. CDR3 sequence (DNA): TGTGCCAGCAGATCCAACAGGCTAAACACCGGGGAGCTGTTTTTT. This encodes CASRSNRLNTGELFF.

This clonotype was seen more than once but under ten times. The rearrangement uses TRBV7-9 and TRBJ2-1; the match to TRBD2 covers 9 bases. Germline CDR1 reads SEHNR; CDR2 reads FQNEAQ (reference sequence). The junction had 6 bases not matched to a gene; V was cut back by 3 bases and J by 6 bases. The CDR3 covers 15 residues. The CDR3 loop is CASSLFLAGSNEQFF. CDR3 DNA: TGTGCCAGCAGCTTGTTCCTAGCGGGAAGCAATGAGCAGTTCTTC.

This rearrangement joins TRBV30 to TRBJ1-1; the D gene is possibly TRBD1 (6 bases). This CDR3 has 14 residues. The germline gives CDR1 GTSNPN, CDR2 SVGIG (reference sequence). Trimming removed 5 bases at V and 5 bases at J, with 18 bases between. The CDR3 coding sequence is TGTGCCTGGTCCTCTCATGGGGGCTGGACTGAAGCTTTCTTT. Protein product: CAWSSHGGWTEAFF.

The V call is TRBV20-1, the J call TRBJ1-5; perhaps TRBD1 as D (5 bases). V was clipped by 7 bases and J by 6 bases, with 16 bases between them. Germline assignment: CDR1 DFQATT and CDR2 SNEGSKA (reference sequence). The CDR3 contains 13 residues. This CDR3 is CSVTPGPTQPQHF. The CDR3, as DNA: TGCAGTGTGACTCCGGGACCCACTCAGCCCCAGCATTTT.